This TCR beta chain was captured by sequencing in a study of blood T cells in healthy people across ages. Per sample, a minimum of 6 million PBMCs were isolated. In germline, CDR1 is SNHLY, CDR2 FYNNEI. Germline trimming cut 6 bases from V and 0 bases from J; bases unmatched to any gene: 8. This CDR3 has 15 residues. Through a sample-barcoded 5' primer and a J-beta primer mix, a second PCR was run for roughly 7 to 12 cycles. All samples gave at least 2.5 million CDR3-containing paired-end reads. A single record per CDR3 protein comes from TCRdb applying MiXCR to the 5' RACE reads. Found here are around 670,000 distinct CDR3 sequences, approximately 30% of them singletons; the top ten hold 15% to 17%. This clonotype was found many times.

The chain has TRBV2 and TRBJ2-7; the match to TRBD1 covers 7 bases. This TCR came from a woman at least 80 years old in good health. The specimen sequenced was blood. CDR3 in amino acids: CASSARQGYSYEQYF. CDR3 DNA sequence: TGTGCCAGCAGCGCCCGACAGGGATACTCCTACGAGCAGTACTTC.